One sample yielded the 22 T cell receptor beta chains listed below, sequenced in a study of breast tumors, draining lymph nodes, adjacent tissues. Axillary draining lymph nodes of breast cancer patients supplied the node samples. TCRdb itself ran the multiplex PCR reads through MiXCR, one entry per CDR3 protein. The table records some 140,000 distinct CDR3 sequences, 21% of them present only once. Sequencing was carried out using axillary lymph node tissue. These receptors originate from a female donor with breast cancer. Some clones in this sample may be carry-over from other donors' samples.

The chain recombines TRBV10-3 with TRBJ1-1; maybe TRBD1 (5 bases). CDR1 is ENHRY and CDR2 is SYGVKD in the germline V gene. Between the trimmed V and J ends, which lost 2 bases and 2 bases, there was a span of 12 bases. The CDR3 extends over 15 amino acids. DNA of the CDR3: TGTGCCATCAGTGAGGGGGGGACTGGAAACACTGAAGCTTTCTTT. Its translation is CAISEGGTGNTEAFF.

This clonotype was seen ten or more times. V is TRBV20-1 and J is TRBJ1-2; 10 positions agree with TRBD1. Germline V gene sequence: CDR1 DFQATT, CDR2 SNEGSKA (reference sequence). Trimming cost V 5 bases and J 5 bases; bases outside gene matches: 2. The CDR3 spans 12 residues. Here the CDR3 reads CSAPGQGYGYTF. The CDR3 nucleotides are TGCAGTGCTCCGGGACAGGGGTATGGCTACACCTTC.

This clonotype was observed many times. This chain links TRBV20-1 with TRBJ2-1; 8 nucleotides align to TRBD2. This CDR3 contains 16 residues. Germline V gene lookup returns CDR1 DFQATT and CDR2 SNEGSKA (reference sequence). J was trimmed by 7 bases and V by 0 bases; bases with no gene match: 11. CDR3 DNA: TGCAGTGCTAGAGATTTAGGTAGCGGGAACAAAAATGAGCAGTTCTTC. This gives the protein CSARDLGSGNKNEQFF.

This clonotype was counted only a few times. A much larger clone is a single base away; this may be a read error. This rearrangement joins TRBV7-3 to TRBJ2-3; TRBD2 aligns across 11 bases. The V gene's germline CDR1 is SGHTA and CDR2 FQGTGA. CDR3 length: 16 amino acids. The CDR3 here is CASSVSSGRLADTRYF. The DNA of the CDR3 is TGTGCCAGCAGCGTATCTAGCGGGAGGCTCGCAGATACGCGGTATTTT.

At least ten counts were recorded for this clonotype. The V call is TRBV18, the J call TRBJ2-7; 10 bases are a match to TRBD1. V trimming: 4 bases; J trimming: 4 bases; junction bases outside the gene matches: 7. Germline CDR1 KGHSH, CDR2 LQKENI. CDR3 length equals 15 residues. CDR3 in DNA: TGTGCCAGCTCACAAACCGGGACAGGGGTTTACGAGCAGTACTTC. It translates to CASSQTGTGVYEQYF.

This clonotype came up many times. This CDR3 is CASSLPYTSGTGELFF. Written as DNA, the CDR3 is TGCGCCAGCAGCTTGCCGTACACCTCCGGCACCGGGGAGCTGTTTTTT. The chain recombines TRBV5-1 with TRBJ2-2; D gene uncertain. The CDR3 is 16 amino acids. The V gene's germline CDR1 is SGHRS and CDR2 YFSETQ. Trimming removed 1 base at V and 4 bases at J, with 14 bases between.

This clonotype was counted once. A much larger clone differs from this one at a single base, so this may be a read error. The chain has TRBV30 and TRBJ2-7; D remains ambiguous. This CDR3 contains 11 residues. The germline V gene has CDR1 GTSNPN and CDR2 SVGIG (reference sequence). V was cut by 4 bases and J by 6 bases, with 10 bases left in between. The CDR3 reads CAWNVLREQYF. The DNA for the CDR3 is TGTGCCTGGAATGTATTGCGCGAGCAGTACTTC.

This clonotype has ten or more counts. The chain carries TRBV5-1 and TRBJ2-1; 9 bases fit TRBD2. Germline V CDR1 and CDR2: SGHRS, YFSETQ. Trimming at V came to 0 bases and at J to 5 bases, leaving 3 bases not matched to a gene. This CDR3 region has 15 residues. The CDR3 DNA follows: TGCGCCAGCAGCTTGGGTCTAGCGGGACACAATGAGCAGTTCTTC. Protein: CASSLGLAGHNEQFF.

This clonotype was seen at least ten times. The chain couples TRBV20-1 to TRBJ2-3; 7 bases are shared with TRBD2. The CDR3 has 12 residues. J was trimmed by 5 bases and V by 7 bases; bases with no gene match: 6. CDR1 DFQATT and CDR2 SNEGSKA come from the germline V gene (reference sequence). CDR3 amino acids: CSGGRAGDTQYF. The DNA of the CDR3 is TGCAGTGGAGGGAGGGCCGGAGATACGCAGTATTTT.

Notes on this clonotype: A much larger clone is a single base away; this may be a read error. V and J are TRBV11-2 and TRBJ1-3; D gene ambiguous. The CDR3 extends over 15 amino acids. V gave up 4 bases and J gave up 0 bases, with 10 bases separating them. Germline V gene lookup returns CDR1 SGHAT and CDR2 FQNNGV. As DNA, the CDR3 is TGTGCCAGCAGCTCCGACCGGCCCTCTGGAAACACCATATATTTT. Translation gives CASSSDRPSGNTIYF.

Concerning this clonotype: The CDR3 does not close with the conserved phenylalanine or tryptophan, likely indicating a read error. The rearrangement links TRBV20-1 to TRBJ1-4; possible D gene TRBD1, 6 bases. CDR1 and CDR2 from the germline V gene are DFQATT and SNEGSKA (reference sequence). This CDR3 is 15 amino acids long. Trimming pared 4 bases from V and 0 bases from J, leaving 12 bases between. CDR3 in amino acids: CSAMDSQTTNEKLFL. DNA for the CDR3: TGCAGTGCTATGGACAGCCAAACAACTAATGAAAAACTGTTTTTA.

A remark on this clonotype: A read error is possible here, since a much larger clone lies one base away. The conserved final phenylalanine or tryptophan is absent from the CDR3, which likely points to a read error. The rearrangement uses TRBV6-5 and TRBJ2-1, with 9 bases that match TRBD1. With V trimmed by 6 bases and J by 11 bases, 8 bases remained unmatched. The CDR3 loop spans 13 amino acids. The germline gives CDR1 MNHEY, CDR2 SVGAGI. The CDR3 DNA follows: TGTGCCAGCAGACAACCGGGACAGGGTAAGCAGTTCCTC. It translates to CASRQPGQGKQFL.

This clonotype occurred many times. The chain uses TRBV24-1 and TRBJ2-3; 7 bases agree with TRBD2. Trimming removed 4 bases from V and 2 bases from J; junction bases left unmatched: 5. Germline CDR1 is KGHDR and CDR2 is SFDVKD. This CDR3 has 15 amino acids. The CDR3 DNA reads TGTGCCACCAGTGACAACGGACTAGTCACAGATACGCAGTATTTT. Protein sequence: CATSDNGLVTDTQYF.

This clonotype was detected many times. The V gene is TRBV20-1, the J gene TRBJ1-5; 7 bases are shared with TRBD1. CDR3 length equals 13 residues. The germline V gene has CDR1 DFQATT and CDR2 SNEGSKA (reference sequence). V shed 5 bases, J shed 9 bases, and the junction held 10 bases outside the gene matches. The CDR3 reads CSAEDRAGRPQHF. The DNA for the CDR3 is TGCAGTGCTGAAGACAGGGCAGGAAGGCCCCAGCATTTT.

Concerning this clonotype itself: Just one base apart from a much larger clone, this may be a read error. This chain links TRBV5-1 with TRBJ1-3, with a possible D match to TRBD1 (6 bases). Germline assignment: CDR1 SGHRS and CDR2 YFSETQ. This CDR3 comprises 14 residues. CDR3 loop: CASRLGQQGNAIYF. CDR3 DNA sequence: TGCGCCAGCAGACTTGGACAGCAAGGAAACGCCATATATTTT.

This clonotype was observed many times. The chain links TRBV7-6 to TRBJ1-5; D is perhaps TRBD1 (6 bases). Germline V gene sequence: CDR1 SGHVS, CDR2 FNYEAQ. The germline V and J ends were trimmed by 4 bases and 7 bases, with 11 bases remaining between them. CDR3 length equals 13 residues. As DNA, the CDR3 is TGTGCCAGCAGCTGGAACAGGGACCAGCCCCAGCATTTT. Its protein is CASSWNRDQPQHF.

The CDR3 DNA follows: TGTGCCAGCAGACCTAACAGGGGAGGGATCTCGGGTGAGCAGTTCTTC. It codes for CASRPNRGGISGEQFF. This sequence joins TRBV27 and TRBJ2-1; D possibly uses TRBD1 or TRBD2 (7 bases each). The V gene's germline CDR1 is MNHEY and CDR2 SMNVEV (reference sequence). This CDR3 has 16 residues. The ends were cut back, 6 bases at V and 9 bases at J, with 24 bases in the middle.

This clonotype was detected ten times or more. CDR3 in DNA: TGTGCCACCAGCAGAGATCGTAACAGTATCTCAGGAAAACTGTTTTTT. As protein: CATSRDRNSISGKLFF. The chain is built from TRBV15 and TRBJ1-4, with no clear D. The germline gives CDR1 LNHNV, CDR2 YYDKDF (reference sequence). The CDR3 covers 16 residues. V lost 0 bases to trimming and J lost 10 bases, with 18 bases between them.

This clonotype has ten or more counts. The rearrangement links TRBV30 to TRBJ2-3; the D is unclear. V was cut by 0 bases and J by 1 base, with 5 bases left in between. Germline-derived CDR1 and CDR2 are GTSNPN and SVGIG (reference sequence). This CDR3 spans 13 amino acids. In DNA form, the CDR3 reads TGTGCCTGGAGTGTACGGGGCACAGATACGCAGTATTTT. This sequence encodes CAWSVRGTDTQYF.

This clonotype was seen at least ten times. V gene TRBV12-3 or TRBV12-4 combines with J gene TRBJ1-2; TRBD1 aligns across 9 bases. The CDR3 has 14 amino acids. V lost 7 bases, J lost 4 bases, and 7 bases stayed unmatched. The CDR3 spells CASNWGTGTYGYTF. As DNA, the CDR3 is TGTGCCAGCAACTGGGGGACAGGGACCTATGGCTACACCTTC.

For this clonotype: Possible read error: a much larger clone is one base away. The V call is TRBV12-3 or TRBV12-4, the J call TRBJ1-5; the D is unclear. The CDR3 is 14 residues long. This chain's CDR3 is CASSLGASNQLQHF. CDR3 coding DNA: TGTGCCAGCAGTTTAGGGGCAAGCAATCAGCTCCAGCATTTT.

This sequence joins TRBV9 and TRBJ2-1, with TRBD2 identical over 7 bases. This CDR3 spans 18 amino acids. Germline-derived CDR1 and CDR2 are SGDLS and YYNGEE. V shed 3 bases and J 8 bases; nucleotides not matched to a gene: 20. Written as DNA, the CDR3 is TGTGCCAGCAGCGACAATCATCTCGCTAGCGGACATGGGGATGAGCAGTTCTTC. As protein: CASSDNHLASGHGDEQFF.